The TCR beta chain described here comes from a study of cytomegalovirus exposure and HLA in healthy donors. Trimming removed 2 bases from V and 3 bases from J; junction bases left unmatched: 4. Germline-derived CDR1 and CDR2 are MNHNS and SASEGT. The CDR3 has 16 amino acids. Vbeta (60) and Jbeta (13) primers were used in the PCR. The data were produced by immunoSEQ multiplex PCR, yet TCRdb's version contains in-frame clones alone and is incomplete. The table has about 78,000 clones, about 88% seen once. The sequence came from a woman in her forties or fifties in good health and CMV-seronegative. The chain combines TRBV6-1 with TRBJ2-1; 10 positions agree with TRBD1. What was sequenced was PBMCs. In nucleotides, the CDR3 is TGTGCCAGCAGTGAACTCGACAGGGGGCTCTACAATGAGCAGTTCTTC. Translation gives CASSELDRGLYNEQFF.